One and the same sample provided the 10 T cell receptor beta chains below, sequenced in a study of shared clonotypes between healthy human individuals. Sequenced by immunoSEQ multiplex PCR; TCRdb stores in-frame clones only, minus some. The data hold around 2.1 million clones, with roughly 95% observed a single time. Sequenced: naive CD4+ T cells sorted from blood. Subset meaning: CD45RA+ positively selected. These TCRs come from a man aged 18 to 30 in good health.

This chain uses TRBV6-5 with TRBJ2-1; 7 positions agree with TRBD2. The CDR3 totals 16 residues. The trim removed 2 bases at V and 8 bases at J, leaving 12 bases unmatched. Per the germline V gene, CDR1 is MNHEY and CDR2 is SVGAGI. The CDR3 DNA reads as TGTGCCAGCAGTTACGGATGGACTAGTTTATTCGATGAGCAGTTCTTC. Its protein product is CASSYGWTSLFDEQFF.

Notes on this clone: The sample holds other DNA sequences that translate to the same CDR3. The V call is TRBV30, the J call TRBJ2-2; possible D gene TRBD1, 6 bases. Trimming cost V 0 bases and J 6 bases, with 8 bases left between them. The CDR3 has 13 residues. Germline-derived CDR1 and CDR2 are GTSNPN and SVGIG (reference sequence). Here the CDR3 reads CAWSVQGPGELFF. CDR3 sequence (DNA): TGTGCCTGGAGTGTACAGGGTCCCGGGGAGCTGTTTTTT.

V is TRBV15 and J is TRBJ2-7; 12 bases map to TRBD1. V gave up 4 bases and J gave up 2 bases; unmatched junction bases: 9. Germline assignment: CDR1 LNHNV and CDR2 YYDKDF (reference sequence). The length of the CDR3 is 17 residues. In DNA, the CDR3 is TGTGCCACCAGCACCAGAACCGGGACAGGGGGCGCCTACGAGCAGTACTTC. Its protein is CATSTRTGTGGAYEQYF.

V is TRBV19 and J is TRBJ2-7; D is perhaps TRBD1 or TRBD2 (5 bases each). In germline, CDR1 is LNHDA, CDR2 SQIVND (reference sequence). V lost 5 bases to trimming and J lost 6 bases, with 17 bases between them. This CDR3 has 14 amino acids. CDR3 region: CASSLEGSGGEQYF. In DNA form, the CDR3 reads TGTGCCAGTAGTCTCGAGGGGAGCGGTGGCGAGCAGTACTTC.

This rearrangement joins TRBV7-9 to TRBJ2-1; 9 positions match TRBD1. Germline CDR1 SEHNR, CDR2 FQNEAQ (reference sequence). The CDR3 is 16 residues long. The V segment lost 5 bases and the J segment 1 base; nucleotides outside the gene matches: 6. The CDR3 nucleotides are TGTGCCAGCAGCCGAACCGGGACAGGGTCCTACAATGAGCAGTTCTTC. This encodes CASSRTGTGSYNEQFF.

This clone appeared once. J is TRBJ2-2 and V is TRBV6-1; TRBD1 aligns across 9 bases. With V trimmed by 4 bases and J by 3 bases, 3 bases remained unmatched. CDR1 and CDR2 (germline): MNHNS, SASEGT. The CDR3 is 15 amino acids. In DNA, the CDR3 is TGTGCCAGCAGTGCGGGACAGGGCGACACCGGGGAGCTGTTTTTT. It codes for CASSAGQGDTGELFF.

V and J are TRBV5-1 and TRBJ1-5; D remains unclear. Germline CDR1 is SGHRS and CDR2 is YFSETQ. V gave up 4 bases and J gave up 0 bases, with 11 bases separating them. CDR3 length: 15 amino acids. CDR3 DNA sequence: TGCGCCAGCAGCCTGGACCCCGCTAGCAATCAGCCCCAGCATTTT. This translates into CASSLDPASNQPQHF.

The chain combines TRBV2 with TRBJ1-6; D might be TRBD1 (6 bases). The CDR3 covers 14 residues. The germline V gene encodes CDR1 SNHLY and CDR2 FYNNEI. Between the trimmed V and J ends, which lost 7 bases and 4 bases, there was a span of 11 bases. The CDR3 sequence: CASNRDGYNSPLHF. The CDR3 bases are TGTGCCAGCAACAGGGACGGGTATAATTCACCCCTCCACTTT.

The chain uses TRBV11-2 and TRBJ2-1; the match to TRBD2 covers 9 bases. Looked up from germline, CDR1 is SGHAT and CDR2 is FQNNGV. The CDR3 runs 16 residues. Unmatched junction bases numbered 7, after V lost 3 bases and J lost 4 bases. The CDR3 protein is CASSFIAGVLYNEQFF. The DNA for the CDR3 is TGTGCCAGCAGCTTTATAGCGGGAGTGTTATACAATGAGCAGTTCTTC. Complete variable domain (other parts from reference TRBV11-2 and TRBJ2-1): EAGVAQSPRYKIIEKRQSVAFWCNPISGHATLYWYQQILGQGPKLLIQFQNNGVVDDSQLPKDRFSAERLKGVDSTLKIQPAKLEDSAVYLCASSFIAGVLYNEQFFGPGTRLTVL.

The CDR3 DNA reads as TGCGCCAGCAGCTTGGTTCCAGGGGGGACCCAGTACTTC. Amino acids: CASSLVPGGTQYF. V usage is TRBV5-1 and J usage is TRBJ2-5, with 7 positions matching TRBD1. V shed 0 bases and J 7 bases; nucleotides not matched to a gene: 3. Germline-derived CDR1 and CDR2 are SGHRS and YFSETQ. This CDR3 has 13 residues.